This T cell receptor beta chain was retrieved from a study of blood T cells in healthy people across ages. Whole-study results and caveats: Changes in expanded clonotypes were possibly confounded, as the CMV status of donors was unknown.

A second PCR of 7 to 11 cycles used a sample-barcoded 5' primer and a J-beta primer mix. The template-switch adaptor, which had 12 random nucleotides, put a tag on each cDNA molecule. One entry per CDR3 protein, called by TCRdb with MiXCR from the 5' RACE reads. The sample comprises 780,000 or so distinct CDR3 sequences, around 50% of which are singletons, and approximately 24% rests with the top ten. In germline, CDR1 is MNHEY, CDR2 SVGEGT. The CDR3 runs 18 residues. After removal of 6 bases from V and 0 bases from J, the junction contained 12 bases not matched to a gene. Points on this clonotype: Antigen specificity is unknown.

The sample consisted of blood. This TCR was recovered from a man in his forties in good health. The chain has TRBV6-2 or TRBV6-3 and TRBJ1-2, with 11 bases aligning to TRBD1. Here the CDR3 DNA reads TGTGCCAGCAGCAGAATACTCCGGGACAGGGGGTCTAACTATGGCTACACCTTC. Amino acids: CASSRILRDRGSNYGYTF.